There are a few counts of the clone carrying this T cell receptor beta chain. The entry originates in a study of T cells in Graves' hyperthyroidism and ophthalmopathy. The germline CDR1 and CDR2 sequences are SGHRS and YFSETQ. The V and J ends lost 1 base and 8 bases, in that order; junction bases with no gene match: 8. The CDR3 covers 16 residues. Amplification of TCR beta CDR3 regions used RNA as the template. First-round RT-PCR with HTBI primers amplified the TCR CDR3 region. MiXCR was run by TCRdb on the multiplex PCR reads, yielding one entry per CDR3 protein. Of fewer than 700,000 distinct CDR3 sequences in the sample, about 16% are singletons; the top ten hold less than 4.5%.

The source of this sequence is a woman aged 30 to 39 with Graves' hyperthyroidism. This rearrangement joins TRBV5-1 to TRBJ2-2, with TRBD1 matching 10 bases. The specimen sequenced was blood. CDR3: CASSLPRTGGIGELFF. DNA of the CDR3: TGCGCCAGCAGCTTGCCCCGGACAGGGGGTATAGGGGAGCTGTTTTTT. The full variable domain, its missing parts supplied by reference TRBV5-1 and TRBJ2-2, is KAGVTQTPRYLIKTRGQQVTLSCSPISGHRSVSWYQQTPGQGLQFLFEYFSETQRNKGNFPGRFSGRQFSNSRSEMNVSTLELGDSALYLCASSLPRTGGIGELFFGEGSRLTVL.